Given below is one TCR beta chain in context. Its antigen is currently unknown. The data were obtained in a study of graft-versus-host responses after intestinal transplantation. In the study overall: Recipients had transplants, and these were multivisceral, liver-intestinal, or isolated intestinal. For 2 to 4 years after anti-thymocyte globulin induction, all recipients took tacrolimus and steroids. General study results and limits: In patients with graft-donor T cell macrochimerism, allograft graft-versus-host to host-versus-graft clonal ratios were high. Ileal or blood samples showed some GvH clones first, and such clones were also found in recipient marrow.

Only in-frame clones appear in the TCRdb table, and some are missing; sequencing was by immunoSEQ multiplex PCR. The sample lists more than 40,000 clones, around 96% seen once, with 0.2% to 0.25% in the top ten. Unmatched junction bases numbered 2, after V lost 5 bases and J lost 2 bases. Germline V gene lookup returns CDR1 MNHEY and CDR2 SVGAGI. This CDR3 is built from 15 residues. This sample comprised unstimulated CD8+ T cells sorted from spleen or lymph node cells, obtained before transplant. The rearrangement uses TRBV6-5 and TRBJ2-6; 8 bases align to TRBD1. The receptor's source is a human donor who was the organ donor for an intestinal transplant. The CDR3 protein is CASSRTGPGANVLTF. The CDR3 nucleotides are TGTGCCAGCAGTCGGACAGGGCCTGGGGCCAACGTCCTGACTTTC.